Presented here are 21 T cell receptor beta chains from one specimen sequenced in a study of blood T cells in healthy people across ages. PCR was performed a second time for roughly 7 to 11 cycles using a sample-barcoded 5' primer and a J-beta primer mix. One entry per CDR3 protein, called by TCRdb with MiXCR from the 5' RACE reads. The table has about 1.6 million distinct CDR3 sequences, about 35% seen once. The source material was blood. All receptors derive from a woman in her twenties or thirties in good health.

The gene calls are TRBV7-9 and TRBJ1-1; 9 nucleotides line up with TRBD1. From germline, CDR1 is SEHNR and CDR2 FQNEAQ (reference sequence). The V segment lost 3 bases and the J segment 5 bases; nucleotides outside the gene matches: 7. The CDR3 length is 15 residues. In nucleotides, the CDR3 is TGTGCCAGCAGCTTGTTACAGGGGGCTGGAACTGAAGCTTTCTTT. Amino acid sequence: CASSLLQGAGTEAFF.

This rearrangement joins TRBV7-8 to TRBJ2-5, with 9 nucleotides matching TRBD2. The trim removed 1 base at V and 2 bases at J, leaving 5 bases unmatched. Germline V gives CDR1 SGHVS, CDR2 FQNEAQ. The CDR3 length is 16 residues. Here the CDR3 DNA reads TGTGCCAGCAGCTTAGTGGCTAGCGGGACACAAGAGACCCAGTACTTC. It translates to CASSLVASGTQETQYF.

The chain uses TRBV4-1 and TRBJ2-4, with D uncertain. The CDR3 has 15 residues. The germline V gene encodes CDR1 MGHRA and CDR2 YSYEKL. The V end lost 4 bases, the J end lost 0 bases, and 10 bases lay between the germline ends. The CDR3 region is CASSRTVLAKNIQYF. CDR3 in DNA: TGCGCCAGCAGCCGCACAGTGTTAGCCAAAAACATTCAGTACTTC.

This clonotype was seen ten or more times. The genes are TRBV6-2 or TRBV6-3 and TRBJ2-7, with 8 bases aligning to TRBD2. J gave up 5 bases and V 6 bases, and 12 bases lay outside the gene matches. This CDR3 spans 15 amino acids. Germline CDR1 reads MNHEY; CDR2 reads SVGEGT. The CDR3 loop reads CASRGTRIAPNEQYF. The CDR3 DNA reads as TGTGCCAGCAGGGGGACTAGGATCGCTCCAAACGAGCAGTACTTC.

This sequence joins TRBV25-1 and TRBJ1-1, with 8 nucleotides matching TRBD1. CDR3 length: 16 amino acids. CDR1 and CDR2 (germline): MGHDK, SYGVNS. V gave up 2 bases and J gave up 4 bases; unmatched junction bases: 9. CDR3 DNA: TGTGCCAGCAGTGAAGGCAGGGGGCCAAGGGGCACTGAAGCTTTCTTT. Its protein is CASSEGRGPRGTEAFF.

The chain is built from TRBV5-1 and TRBJ1-1; 7 bases are a match to TRBD1. In germline, CDR1 is SGHRS, CDR2 YFSETQ. This CDR3 has 17 residues. V was pared by 3 bases and J by 1 base, with 12 bases of the junction left unmatched. DNA for the CDR3: TGCGCCAGCAGCTCCGAGGTGAAGGGGGCTTGGAACACTGAAGCTTTCTTT. Protein sequence: CASSSEVKGAWNTEAFF.

This clonotype was seen at least ten times. The chain uses TRBV4-1 and TRBJ2-7; D call uncertain. This CDR3 has 13 amino acids. From germline, CDR1 is MGHRA and CDR2 YSYEKL. The V end lost 5 bases, the J end lost 3 bases, and 11 bases lay between the germline ends. The CDR3 bases are TGCGCCAGCAGCACGGACGGCTACTACGAGCAGTACTTC. Translating gives CASSTDGYYEQYF.

The chain uses TRBV20-1 and TRBJ2-7; D is unclear. This CDR3 comprises 12 residues. V lost 4 bases to trimming and J lost 1 base, with 8 bases between them. CDR1 and CDR2 from the germline V gene are DFQATT and SNEGSKA (reference sequence). The CDR3 DNA reads as TGCAGTGCTAATGGGCTTTCCTACGAGCAGTACTTC. It codes for CSANGLSYEQYF.

This rearrangement joins TRBV20-1 to TRBJ1-4; D remains unclear. Germline V CDR1 and CDR2: DFQATT, SNEGSKA (reference sequence). This CDR3 comprises 15 residues. Trimming left V 6 bases short and J 4 bases short, with 18 bases between. CDR3 residues: CSAQPRAVFNEKLFF. The CDR3 DNA reads TGCAGTGCACAACCCCGCGCGGTCTTTAATGAAAAACTGTTTTTT.

This clonotype came up many times. The chain couples TRBV6-4 to TRBJ2-1, with D possibly TRBD2 on 6 matching bases. V was cut by 4 bases and J by 2 bases, with 12 bases left in between. Germline CDR1 and CDR2: MRHNA and SNTAGT. The length of the CDR3 is 15 residues. This chain's CDR3 is CASSVSAGTYNEQFF. Written as DNA, the CDR3 is TGTGCCAGCAGTGTAAGCGCGGGAACCTACAATGAGCAGTTCTTC.

The chain is built from TRBV5-6 and TRBJ2-1, with D possibly being TRBD2 (7 bases). V lost 4 bases, J lost 4 bases, and 15 bases lay in between. Germline V CDR1 and CDR2: SGHDT, YYEEEE. This CDR3 contains 15 residues. The chain's CDR3 is CASSRGGVSYNEQFF. For the CDR3, the DNA is TGTGCCAGCAGCCGAGGGGGGGTGTCGTACAATGAGCAGTTCTTC.

V and J are TRBV28 and TRBJ2-4; D is undetermined. CDR3 length: 16 residues. V was pared by 3 bases and J by 3 bases, with 15 bases between. Germline CDR1 and CDR2: MDHEN and SYDVKM. CDR3 DNA: TGTGCCAGCAGTTTTATTTATGGTCGGCACAAAAACATTCAGTACTTC. Amino acid sequence: CASSFIYGRHKNIQYF.

V usage is TRBV10-3 and J usage is TRBJ1-1; no definite D call. CDR1 is ENHRY and CDR2 is SYGVKD in the germline V gene. V lost 3 bases to trimming and J lost 0 bases, with 11 bases between them. This CDR3 spans 15 amino acids. The CDR3 protein is CAISDGQTMNTEAFF. CDR3 DNA: TGTGCCATCAGTGACGGGCAGACTATGAACACTGAAGCTTTCTTT.

The V and J genes are TRBV11-2 and TRBJ1-6, with 7 positions matching TRBD1. The germline V gene encodes CDR1 SGHAT and CDR2 FQNNGV. The CDR3 is 17 residues long. Trimming at V came to 1 base and at J to 8 bases, leaving 11 bases not matched to a gene. CDR3 sequence (DNA): TGTGCCAGCAGCTTAGGGCCACCGGGACAGTCCTATTCACCCCTCCACTTT. As protein: CASSLGPPGQSYSPLHF.

This chain connects TRBV13 to TRBJ1-2; D is possibly TRBD1 (5 bases). Germline CDR1 and CDR2: PRHDT and FYEKMQ (reference sequence). V shed 5 bases and J shed 5 bases, with 21 bases lying between them. The CDR3 runs to 16 residues. The chain's CDR3 is CASSPRSGNGLYGYTF. For the CDR3, the DNA is TGTGCCAGCAGCCCGCGCTCAGGGAATGGGCTATATGGCTACACCTTC.

Only a few counts were recorded for this clonotype. The V gene is TRBV4-1, the J gene TRBJ1-5; possible D gene TRBD1, 5 bases. Germline loops: CDR1 MGHRA, CDR2 YSYEKL. V was cut by 8 bases and J by 1 base, with 15 bases left in between. The CDR3 is 15 amino acids. The CDR3 DNA sequence: TGCGCCAGCCGTGACGGGGGGTTGAGCAATCAGCCCCAGCATTTT. The encoded protein is CASRDGGLSNQPQHF.

In this sample, this clonotype turned up a few times. The rearrangement joins TRBV2 to TRBJ1-6; D not resolved. This CDR3 region has 13 residues. V shed 6 bases and J shed 6 bases, with 9 bases lying between them. In germline, CDR1 is SNHLY, CDR2 FYNNEI. The CDR3: CASRDTANSPLHF. The CDR3, as DNA: TGTGCCAGCAGAGATACAGCTAATTCACCCCTCCACTTT.

Comments on this clonotype: Being one base from a much bigger clone, this may be a read error. The genes are TRBV2 and TRBJ2-6, with D unclear. Germline V gives CDR1 SNHLY, CDR2 FYNNEI. Trimming shortened V by 7 bases and J by 1 base, and 5 bases separated the two germline ends. The length of the CDR3 is 13 residues. As DNA, the CDR3 is TGTGCCAGCACCTGGTCTGGGGCCAACGTCCTGACTTTC. It translates to CASTWSGANVLTF.

A few counts support this clonotype. This chain uses TRBV27 with TRBJ2-1; tentatively, D is TRBD2 (6 bases). The V and J ends lost 2 bases and 6 bases respectively, with 11 bases between them. Germline CDR1 reads MNHEY; CDR2 reads SMNVEV (reference sequence). The CDR3 is 14 amino acids. In DNA, the CDR3 is TGTGCCAGCAGTTTAGGAGGGGCTTTCAATGAGCAGTTCTTC. Translated, it gives CASSLGGAFNEQFF.

This clonotype has more than one count but fewer than ten. The chain joins TRBV9 to TRBJ2-4; possibly TRBD1 for D (6 bases). Trimming shortened V by 3 bases and J by 10 bases, and 14 bases separated the two germline ends. This CDR3 region has 13 residues. The germline V gene encodes CDR1 SGDLS and CDR2 YYNGEE. The CDR3 region is CASSADRSRIQYF. The CDR3 nucleotides read TGTGCCAGCAGCGCCGACAGGTCCCGGATTCAGTACTTC.

V and J are TRBV5-1 and TRBJ2-7; unclear D gene. Germline V CDR1 and CDR2: SGHRS, YFSETQ. This CDR3 has 13 residues. Trimming stripped 2 bases from V and 5 bases from J, with 11 bases between. The CDR3 bases are TGCGCCAGCAGCTTTCGAATATCCGACGAGCAGTACTTC. Protein: CASSFRISDEQYF.